The 6 T cell receptor beta chains in this list originate from one sample, sequenced in a study of blood T cells in healthy people across ages. The second PCR ran about 6 to 11 cycles with a sample-barcoded 5' primer and J-beta primers. TCRdb analysed the 5' RACE reads with MiXCR anew, one entry per CDR3 protein. Seen here are roughly 1.4 million distinct CDR3 sequences, around 59% observed once, and the top ten hold 6.5% to 8%. Material: blood. All receptors come from a man younger than 35 in good health.

V gene TRBV28 combines with J gene TRBJ1-6, with D perhaps matching TRBD1 (6 bases). The CDR3 sequence is 16 residues long. Trimming removed 1 base from V and 10 bases from J, with 17 bases in between. Germline loops: CDR1 MDHEN, CDR2 SYDVKM. The CDR3 reads CASSLLEGGAISPLHF. CDR3 in DNA: TGTGCCAGCAGTTTATTGGAAGGGGGTGCCATATCACCCCTCCACTTT.

The V call is TRBV20-1, the J call TRBJ2-5; TRBD2 agrees at 7 bases. With the DNA end fitting TRBJ2-1 better, the J assignment may be wrong. The CDR3 sequence is 15 residues long. Germline V gene lookup returns CDR1 DFQATT and CDR2 SNEGSKA (reference sequence). The CDR3 nucleotides read TGCAGTGCTGGGGAGGGGACTGGTGGAGTGGAGACCCAGTTCTTC. Translation gives CSAGEGTGGVETQFF.

This clonotype was counted a single time. J is TRBJ2-2 and V is TRBV7-9; the D gene is possibly TRBD2 (6 bases). V gave up 3 bases and J gave up 5 bases, with 13 bases separating them. The CDR3 loop spans 15 amino acids. CDR1 is SEHNR, CDR2 FQNEAQ, per germline (reference sequence). CDR3 nucleotide sequence: TGTGCCAGCAGCTTCGGGGAAGGGAGGACCGGGGAGCTGTTTTTT. Protein: CASSFGEGRTGELFF.

This clonotype was seen ten or more times. The chain recombines TRBV7-9 with TRBJ2-5; no firm D call. V gave up 3 bases and J gave up 1 base, with 15 bases separating them. This CDR3 contains 16 residues. The germline V gene encodes CDR1 SEHNR and CDR2 FQNEAQ (reference sequence). CDR3: CASSFGSRVPQETQYF. The CDR3 bases are TGTGCCAGCAGCTTTGGGTCCCGGGTCCCCCAAGAGACCCAGTACTTC.

This rearrangement joins TRBV27 to TRBJ1-6, with D perhaps matching TRBD1 (6 bases). The CDR3 totals 16 residues. Trimming took off 1 base at V and 8 bases at J, with 15 bases between the two ends. Germline values: CDR1 MNHEY, CDR2 SMNVEV (reference sequence). This chain's CDR3 is CASSLLGIQGHSPLHF. CDR3 DNA: TGTGCCAGCAGTTTATTAGGGATTCAGGGGCATTCACCCCTCCACTTT.

The rearrangement joins TRBV2 to TRBJ1-1; D remains unclear. Germline CDR1 reads SNHLY; CDR2 reads FYNNEI. The CDR3 is made up of 14 amino acids. V was shortened by 3 bases and J by 5 bases, with 13 bases between the two germline ends. Here the CDR3 reads CASSDFLSGTEAFF. The CDR3 DNA reads TGTGCCAGCAGTGATTTCCTATCGGGGACTGAAGCTTTCTTT. Drawing the rest from reference TRBV2 and TRBJ1-1, the complete variable domain is EPEVTQTPSHQVTQMGQEVILRCVPISNHLYFYWYRQILGQKVEFLVSFYNNEISEKSEIFDDQFSVERPDGSNFTLKIRSTKLEDSAMYFCASSDFLSGTEAFFGQGTRLTVV.